The sequence of this TCR beta chain was determined in a study of T cells in Graves' hyperthyroidism and ophthalmopathy. Amplification targeted TCR beta CDR3 regions from RNA transcripts. The primer set for the first-round RT-PCR of the TCR CDR3 was HTBI. Via MiXCR, TCRdb re-called the multiplex PCR reads, giving one row per CDR3 protein. The sample includes over 700,000 distinct CDR3 sequences, under 20% of them seen just once. This clonotype was seen many times. Blood from later-ophthalmopathy patients was taken at first hyperthyroidism diagnosis. The sequence came from a woman aged 50 to 60 with Graves' hyperthyroidism that later progressed to Graves' ophthalmopathy. Sequenced: blood.

CDR3 loop: CASSVGLAGEGEQYF. CDR3 sequence (DNA): TGTGCCAGCAGCGTCGGACTAGCGGGCGAAGGCGAGCAGTACTTC. The rearrangement joins TRBV9 to TRBJ2-7; 11 bases line up with TRBD2. Germline values: CDR1 SGDLS, CDR2 YYNGEE. This CDR3 has 15 amino acids. V gave up 2 bases and J gave up 6 bases; unmatched junction bases: 7.